Below, 25 T cell receptor beta chains from the same sample are listed, as sequenced in a study of blood T cell repertoires in COVID-19. The table came from immunoSEQ multiplex PCR; TCRdb's copy has only in-frame clones and leaves some out. The sample has about 320,000 clones, about 82% seen once. Source material: peripheral blood. The receptors derive from a woman in her forties or fifties with acute or convalescent COVID-19.

The chain has TRBV18 and TRBJ1-1, with 7 bases fitting TRBD1. Germline V lookup: CDR1 KGHSH, CDR2 LQKENI. J lost 3 bases, V lost 1 base, and 11 bases had no gene match. There are 17 residues in the CDR3. As DNA, the CDR3 is TGTGCCAGCTCACCACGGGGGCTAACAGGGGCTGACACTGAAGCTTTCTTT. Translating it yields CASSPRGLTGADTEAFF.

This clone was found once. CDR3 loop: CASSKGQGAYEQYF. The CDR3, as DNA: TGTGCCAGTAGTAAGGGACAGGGAGCCTACGAGCAGTACTTC. V gene TRBV19 combines with J gene TRBJ2-7, with 9 bases lining up with TRBD1. Germline assignment: CDR1 LNHDA and CDR2 SQIVND (reference sequence). This CDR3 has 14 residues. V shed 4 bases and J 2 bases; nucleotides not matched to a gene: 3. The variable domain in full, completed from reference TRBV19 and TRBJ2-7, reads DGGITQSPKYLFRKEGQNVTLSCEQNLNHDAMYWYRQDPGQGLRLIYYSQIVNDFQKGDIAEGYSVSREKKESFPLTVTSAQKNPTAFYLCASSKGQGAYEQYFGPGTRLTVT.

The rearrangement links TRBV28 to TRBJ2-5; TRBD2 matches at 9 bases. Germline V gene lookup returns CDR1 MDHEN and CDR2 SYDVKM. Losses at the gene ends were 5 bases for V and 3 bases for J; bases not matched to a gene: 10. The CDR3 has 16 amino acids. In DNA, the CDR3 is TGTGCCAGCAGTCAACTCACTATAGCGGGAGAAGAGACCCAGTACTTC. This encodes CASSQLTIAGEETQYF.

This clone is a singleton in its sample. V gene TRBV3-1 (or the pseudogene TRBV3-2) combines with J gene TRBJ1-6, with 7 bases lining up with TRBD1. The CDR3 has 16 residues. Unmatched junction bases numbered 8, after V lost 0 bases and J lost 9 bases. In germline, CDR1 is LGHDT, CDR2 YNNKEL (reference sequence). As DNA, the CDR3 is TGTGCCAGCAGCCAAGAGAGGCCAGGGGGTTTTTCACCCCTCCACTTT. This gives the protein CASSQERPGGFSPLHF.

This clone was observed once. The chain combines TRBV11-3 with TRBJ2-7; the match to TRBD1 covers 7 bases. CDR3 size: 15 residues. J lost 3 bases, V lost 6 bases, and 11 bases had no gene match. CDR1 and CDR2 (germline): SGHNT, YENEEA. CDR3 DNA: TGTGCCAGCAGTTACCGGGACAGCAAAATCTACGAGCAGTACTTC. Translated: CASSYRDSKIYEQYF.

The chain uses TRBV27 and TRBJ2-7, with D tentatively TRBD1 (5 bases). Trimming took 5 bases from V and 2 from J, leaving 13 bases between them. The CDR3 sequence is 14 residues long. From germline, CDR1 is MNHEY and CDR2 SMNVEV (reference sequence). The CDR3 DNA is TGTGCCAGCAGTAGGGGCGATTTTACCTACGAGCAGTACTTC. It yields the protein CASSRGDFTYEQYF.

The chain carries TRBV18 and TRBJ2-3, with 10 positions matching TRBD2. Germline lookup yields CDR1 KGHSH and CDR2 LQKENI. The junction had 6 bases not matched to a gene; V was cut back by 0 bases and J by 6 bases. The CDR3 runs to 16 residues. As DNA, the CDR3 is TGTGCCAGCTCACCACCGTCGCTAGCGGGAGAGGATACGCAGTATTTT. It encodes CASSPPSLAGEDTQYF.

This clone was detected only once. This chain connects TRBV5-6 to TRBJ2-1, with D tentatively TRBD1 (5 bases). V gave up 0 bases and J gave up 8 bases, with 12 bases separating them. CDR1 and CDR2 (germline): SGHDT, YYEEEE. This CDR3 comprises 14 residues. The CDR3 here is CASSLGQRQYEQFF. The CDR3 region has the DNA TGTGCCAGCAGCTTGGGACAGAGACAGTATGAGCAGTTCTTC.

V usage is TRBV28 and J usage is TRBJ1-4; D perhaps matches TRBD1 (5 bases). The length of the CDR3 is 15 residues. Looked up from germline, CDR1 is MDHEN and CDR2 is SYDVKM. Trimming left V 3 bases short and J 6 bases short, with 14 bases between. The DNA of the CDR3 is TGTGCCAGCAGTTTCGGCGGGGACTCTCATGAAAAACTGTTTTTT. This gives the protein CASSFGGDSHEKLFF.

This clone was observed once. The genes are TRBV9 and TRBJ2-3; TRBD1 is a possible D gene (7 bases). Germline V CDR1 and CDR2: SGDLS, YYNGEE. V dropped 4 bases and J dropped 3 bases, with 15 bases sitting between them. This CDR3 has 15 amino acids. The CDR3 sequence is CASSLRQGGTDTQYF. DNA of the CDR3: TGTGCCAGCAGCTTGCGACAGGGAGGAACAGATACGCAGTATTTT. Variable domain in full (rest from reference TRBV9 and TRBJ2-3): DSGVTQTPKHLITATGQRVTLRCSPRSGDLSVYWYQQSLDQGLQFLIQYYNGEERAKGNILERFSAQQFPDLHSELNLSSLELGDSALYFCASSLRQGGTDTQYFGPGTRLTVL.

This clone was recorded only once. V is TRBV19 and J is TRBJ2-7, with 12 nucleotides matching TRBD2. This CDR3 region has 16 residues. Germline V gene data show CDR1 as LNHDA and CDR2 as SQIVND (reference sequence). V dropped 4 bases and J dropped 2; count of bases not matched to a gene: 6. The chain's CDR3 is CASSKVRTSGTYEQYF. The CDR3 nucleotides are TGTGCCAGTAGTAAGGTCCGGACTAGCGGGACCTACGAGCAGTACTTC.

The chain recombines TRBV25-1 with TRBJ1-1; D may be TRBD1 (6 bases). V was cut by 4 bases and J by 1 base, with 13 bases left in between. Per germline, CDR1 MGHDK and CDR2 SYGVNS. CDR3 length: 15 amino acids. The CDR3 loop is CASSAGLRGNTEAFF. DNA of the CDR3: TGTGCCAGCAGTGCCGGACTCAGGGGGAACACTGAAGCTTTCTTT.

J is TRBJ2-6 and V is TRBV5-6; D is ambiguous. CDR1 and CDR2 (germline): SGHDT, YYEEEE. This CDR3 comprises 18 residues. Trimming cost V 2 bases and J 2 bases, with 17 bases left between them. CDR3 loop: CASSLSGSLGTGANVLTF. DNA of the CDR3: TGTGCCAGCAGCTTATCCGGGTCCCTTGGCACTGGGGCCAACGTCCTGACTTTC.

The V and J genes are TRBV4-3 and TRBJ2-7, with TRBD1 identical over 7 bases. J was trimmed by 2 bases and V by 4 bases; bases with no gene match: 8. CDR1 is LGHNA and CDR2 is YSLEER in the germline V gene. This CDR3 has 15 residues. The CDR3 loop reads CASSPLRQGAYEQYF. In DNA form, the CDR3 reads TGCGCCAGCAGCCCCTTACGCCAGGGGGCCTACGAGCAGTACTTC.

This clone has a single count. J is TRBJ2-3 and V is TRBV6-5, with TRBD2 as a possible D gene (5 bases). Per germline, CDR1 MNHEY and CDR2 SVGAGI. The CDR3 contains 15 residues. Trimming stripped 7 bases from V and 2 bases from J, with 16 bases between. The CDR3 DNA sequence: TGTGCCAGCAACCCCGGGGTCAGACTCACAGATACGCAGTATTTT. Translating gives CASNPGVRLTDTQYF.

The chain combines TRBV19 with TRBJ2-2; 8 nucleotides align to TRBD2. Germline V lookup: CDR1 LNHDA, CDR2 SQIVND (reference sequence). Unmatched junction bases numbered 6, after V lost 1 base and J lost 8 bases. This CDR3 region has 15 residues. The CDR3 region is CASSIAGGPSGELFF. The CDR3 DNA is TGTGCCAGTAGTATAGCGGGAGGGCCTTCTGGGGAGCTGTTTTTT.

The chain combines TRBV28 with TRBJ1-5, with a possible D match to TRBD1 (5 bases). CDR1 is MDHEN and CDR2 is SYDVKM in the germline V gene. This CDR3 has 15 residues. Between the trimmed V and J ends, which lost 7 bases and 0 bases, there was a span of 13 bases. The CDR3 spells CASIPDIHSNQPQHF. DNA of the CDR3: TGTGCCAGCATTCCGGACATCCATAGCAATCAGCCCCAGCATTTT.

This sequence joins TRBV27 and TRBJ1-5, with unresolved D. The germline gives CDR1 MNHEY, CDR2 SMNVEV (reference sequence). The V end was cut by 4 bases, the J end by 4 bases, with 11 bases between. The CDR3 is 14 amino acids. CDR3 DNA sequence: TGTGCCAGCAGTTCGCAAATGCGTAATCAGCCCCAGCATTTT. Its translation is CASSSQMRNQPQHF.

Note on this clone: The same CDR3 is also encoded by other DNA sequences in this sample. The J gene is TRBJ2-3, the V gene TRBV18; maybe TRBD2 (5 bases). The CDR3 is 14 residues long. Germline CDR1 reads KGHSH; CDR2 reads LQKENI. The V gene lost 3 bases and the J gene lost 0 bases, with 7 bases spanning the gap. In DNA, the CDR3 is TGTGCCAGCTCACCCCCGGGAAGCACAGATACGCAGTATTTT. This codes for CASSPPGSTDTQYF.

This rearrangement joins TRBV6-5 to TRBJ2-1, with 10 positions matching TRBD2. V trimming: 7 bases; J trimming: 9 bases; junction bases outside the gene matches: 12. CDR1 and CDR2 (germline): MNHEY, SVGAGI. This CDR3 comprises 15 residues. CDR3 in DNA: TGTGCCAGCAAGGGGGTGGCTAGCGGGAGTGGTGAGCAGTTCTTC. It codes for CASKGVASGSGEQFF.

CDR3 sequence: CASSVGASNEQFF. In nucleotides, the CDR3 is TGTGCCAGCAGCGTAGGCGCGAGCAATGAGCAGTTCTTC. The chain joins TRBV9 to TRBJ2-1; D unclear. Per the germline V gene, CDR1 is SGDLS and CDR2 is YYNGEE. With 0 bases removed from V and 6 bases from J, the gap between germline ends came to 7 bases. The CDR3 has 13 amino acids.

The chain couples TRBV5-1 to TRBJ2-7; tentatively, D is TRBD1 (6 bases). V lost 0 bases, J lost 0 bases, and 13 bases lay in between. The germline gives CDR1 SGHRS, CDR2 YFSETQ. The CDR3 is made up of 16 amino acids. The CDR3 DNA sequence: TGCGCCAGCAGCTTGGGGTGGGGGCCCACCTCCTACGAGCAGTACTTC. This encodes CASSLGWGPTSYEQYF.

The chain joins TRBV24-1 to TRBJ1-5; weak D call: TRBD1 (6 bases). In germline, CDR1 is KGHDR, CDR2 SFDVKD. The V gene lost 6 bases and the J gene lost 0 bases, with 17 bases spanning the gap. The CDR3 runs to 17 residues. The CDR3 loop is CATSLRGGDHSNQPQHF. As DNA, the CDR3 is TGTGCCACCAGTCTCCGGGGGGGCGATCATAGCAATCAGCCCCAGCATTTT.

V usage is TRBV7-2 and J usage is TRBJ1-5; a possible D gene is TRBD1 (5 bases). Trimming took 7 bases from V and 2 from J, leaving 15 bases between them. Germline CDR1 is SGHTA and CDR2 is FQGNSA. The CDR3 length is 15 residues. CDR3 residues: CASNLGAGGNQPQHF. CDR3 DNA: TGTGCCAGCAACCTAGGGGCGGGGGGCAATCAGCCCCAGCATTTT. Full variable domain (missing parts from reference TRBV7-2 and TRBJ1-5): GAGVSQSPSNKVTEKGKDVELRCDPISGHTALYWYRQSLGQGLEFLIYFQGNSAPDKSGLPSDRFSAERTGGSVSTLTIQRTQQEDSAVYLCASNLGAGGNQPQHFGDGTRLSIL.

The chain couples TRBV30 to TRBJ2-1, with 8 nucleotides matching TRBD1. CDR1 is GTSNPN and CDR2 is SVGIG in the germline V gene (reference sequence). CDR3 length equals 14 residues. The V gene end was trimmed by 2 bases and the J gene end by 4 bases; junction bases not matched to a gene: 4. The CDR3 region is CAWSFTGGYNEQFF. The CDR3 coding sequence is TGTGCCTGGAGTTTCACAGGGGGATACAATGAGCAGTTCTTC. The variable domain in full, completed from reference TRBV30 and TRBJ2-1, reads SQTIHQWPATLVQPVGSPLSLECTVEGTSNPNLYWYRQAAGRGLQLLFYSVGIGQISSEVPQNLSASRPQDRQFILSSKKLLLSDSGFYLCAWSFTGGYNEQFFGPGTRLTVL.